The rows below give T cell receptor beta chains drawn from one sample of a study of blood T cell repertoires in COVID-19. The repertoire was sequenced with immunoSEQ multiplex PCR; TCRdb's copy has only in-frame clones and lacks some. The repertoire holds a few hundred thousand clones, 89% seen once, with under 3.5% in the top ten. Input material: PBMCs or T cells enriched from blood (not recorded which). All receptors derive from a woman between 45 and 65 years old who had been exposed to COVID-19. The CDR3 runs from the conserved cysteine through the conserved F or W. The D gene is left open where the match is weak. Clone size appears in some rows only: once, few, many, or a class for an expanded clone.

d_call	v_call	clone_size	j_call	cdr3_nt	cdr3_aa
TRBD2	TRBV7-2	-	TRBJ2-1	TGTGCCAGCACCTCGGTTACTAGCGGGGGGGGTGAGCAGTTCTTC	CASTSVTSGGGEQFF
-	TRBV28	-	TRBJ1-2	TGTGCCAGCAGTGACACTAACTATGGCTACACCTTC	CASSDTNYGYTF
-	TRBV3-1/TRBV3-2	-	TRBJ2-2	TGTGCCAGCAGCCAAGGGGTGGCGGGCGGGGAGCTGTTTTTT	CASSQGVAGGELFF
-	TRBV9	once	TRBJ2-2	TGTGCCAGCAGCGCCCAGGGGTCGAACACCGGGGAGCTGTTTTTT	CASSAQGSNTGELFF
-	TRBV28	-	TRBJ2-7	TGTGCCAGCAGCCAAATGTACGAGCAGTACTTC	CASSQMYEQYF
TRBD1	TRBV10-3	-	TRBJ1-4	TGTGCCACCCGAGGGGACAGTAGTAATGAAAAACTGTTTTTT	CATRGDSSNEKLFF
-	TRBV18	once	TRBJ1-5	TGTGCCAGCTCAGGGGGGAATAGCAATCAGCCCCAGCATTTT	CASSGGNSNQPQHF
-	TRBV5-6	-	TRBJ1-2	TGTGCCAGCCCCCCGGCGGGGGGCTACACCTTC	CASPPAGGYTF
-	TRBV4-2	-	TRBJ2-2	TGTGCCAGCAGCCAAGATTTATGGCCCGGGGAGCTGTTTTTT	CASSQDLWPGELFF
TRBD1	TRBV7-8	-	TRBJ1-5	TGTGCCAGCAGCTTAGGAAACACAGGGGTCCAGCCCCAGCATTTT	CASSLGNTGVQPQHF
-	TRBV5-1	-	TRBJ2-2	TGCGCCAGCAGCTTGTTGGTGGACAATGGGGAGCTGTTTTTT	CASSLLVDNGELFF
-	TRBV5-1	-	TRBJ2-5	TGCGCCAGCAGCTCTGGGTCGCGACGGGGTGAAGAGACCCAGTACTTC	CASSSGSRRGEETQYF
-	TRBV5-1	-	TRBJ2-1	TGCGCCAGCAGCCTGTTTTACAATGAGCAGTTCTTC	CASSLFYNEQFF
-	TRBV19	-	TRBJ1-2	TGTGCCAGTAGTTTAATCAGGGGAACTAACTATGGCTACACCTTC	CASSLIRGTNYGYTF
-	TRBV12-2	-	TRBJ1-1	TGTGCAAGTCGCTCAGTAGTCCAGCAATTAGGACAGATACTTACTGAAGCTTTCTTT	CASRSVVQQLGQILTEAFF
-	TRBV7-2	-	TRBJ1-6	TGTGCCAGCAGCTTAGGATGGACAGCAACAACCAATTCACCCCTCCACTTT	CASSLGWTATTNSPLHF
-	TRBV5-5	-	TRBJ1-2	TGTGCCAGCAGCTTGATTGCGGAATATGGCTACACCTTC	CASSLIAEYGYTF
TRBD1	TRBV5-1	-	TRBJ1-4	TGCGCCAGCAGCCCAGTAGAGACAGGGGGCTATGAAAAACTGTTTTTT	CASSPVETGGYEKLFF
-	TRBV4-1	-	TRBJ1-4	TGCGCCAGCCGTGCCCCGGGGACAACTAATGAAAAACTGTTTTTT	CASRAPGTTNEKLFF
TRBD2	TRBV5-1	-	TRBJ2-3	TGCGCCAGCAGCTCCCGCCCGGGACTAGCGGGGGGCAAGTCTTCCACAGATACGCAGTATTTT	CASSSRPGLAGGKSSTDTQYF
-	TRBV18	-	TRBJ1-5	TGTGCCAGCTCCCCCATGGGGCAGATCGATCAGCCCCAGCATTTT	CASSPMGQIDQPQHF
-	TRBV28	-	TRBJ1-6	TGTGCCAGCACACAGGGTGGGAATTCACCCCTCCACTTT	CASTQGGNSPLHF
TRBD1	TRBV18	-	TRBJ1-2	TGTGCCAGCTCACCAATAGGGACAGGAGTAGCCAACTATGGCTACACCTTC	CASSPIGTGVANYGYTF
TRBD1	TRBV11-2	-	TRBJ2-3	TGTGCCAGCAGCTTAGTTCCCCCCGATACAGGGGGTCGGACAGATACGCAGTATTTT	CASSLVPPDTGGRTDTQYF
-	TRBV28	-	TRBJ1-1	TGTGCCAGCTATAAGTCGCTGGCAGCTTTCTTT	CASYKSLAAFF
TRBD1	TRBV5-1	once	TRBJ2-3	TGCGCCAGCACCTCCGGGACAGGGTCAGATACGCAGTATTTT	CASTSGTGSDTQYF
-	TRBV5-8	-	TRBJ1-4	TGTGCCAGCAGCCTAACAGGGCCGAATGAAAAACTGTTTTTT	CASSLTGPNEKLFF
-	TRBV28	-	TRBJ1-5	TGTGCCAGCAGCAACAGGGTCGGGGTTCAGCCCCAGCATTTT	CASSNRVGVQPQHF
-	TRBV5-6	-	TRBJ2-5	TGTGCCAGCAGCTGGAACGGGACTCCCCTCAGGACCCAGTACTTC	CASSWNGTPLRTQYF
-	TRBV19	-	TRBJ2-5	TGTGCCAGTAGTCAGACCGGGACTGTGGAGACCCAGTACTTC	CASSQTGTVETQYF
-	TRBV7-9	-	TRBJ1-6	TGTGCCAGCAGCATAGGAGCCAATTCACCCCTCCACTTT	CASSIGANSPLHF
TRBD1	TRBV27	-	TRBJ1-2	TGTGCCAGCAGTCTCGACAGGGGGCGGTTTGGCTACACCTTC	CASSLDRGRFGYTF
-	TRBV6-5	-	TRBJ2-1	TGTGCCAGCAGTTCACCAGGGTTGAGGGAGCAGTTCTTC	CASSSPGLREQFF
TRBD2	TRBV7-9	once	TRBJ2-3	TGTGCCAGCAGCCCAGCAGCGGGGGCCGACACAGATACGCAGTATTTT	CASSPAAGADTDTQYF
TRBD2	TRBV10-3	-	TRBJ2-5	TGTGCCATCAGCCTAGCGGGGCAAGAGACCCAGTACTTC	CAISLAGQETQYF
TRBD1	TRBV19	-	TRBJ2-7	TGTGCCAGTAGTGATCTTAGGACAGGGGCCTACGAGCAGTACTTC	CASSDLRTGAYEQYF
TRBD1	TRBV27	-	TRBJ1-5	TGTGCCAGCGGCCGGGACAGTTTGCCCCAGCATTTT	CASGRDSLPQHF
-	TRBV29-1	-	TRBJ1-1	TGCAGCGTTGAAATAGAGGGCCACACTGAAGCTTTCTTT	CSVEIEGHTEAFF
TRBD1	TRBV28	few	TRBJ2-5	TGTGCCAGCAGTGCCTCTGGGGGAGGACAGGGTGAAGGGACCCAGTACTTC	CASSASGGGQGEGTQYF
-	TRBV6-5	-	TRBJ1-2	TGTGCCAGCAGTTCCGACACCTTTGGGCGCTACACCTTC	CASSSDTFGRYTF
TRBD2	TRBV6-4	once	TRBJ2-1	TGTGCCAGCAGTGATCCTAGCGGGGGGGCTCGGTTCTTC	CASSDPSGGARFF
-	TRBV28	-	TRBJ1-2	TGTGCCAGCAGTGCTGGCGGATCCGTCTATGGCTACACCTTC	CASSAGGSVYGYTF
TRBD1	TRBV28	-	TRBJ1-2	TGTGCCAGCAGCTCCGGGACAGGGGAGAATGGCTACACCTTC	CASSSGTGENGYTF
TRBD1	TRBV19	-	TRBJ1-5	TGTGCCAGTAGTATTTACGGGACAGGGAGCAATCAGCCCCAGCATTTT	CASSIYGTGSNQPQHF
TRBD1	TRBV29-1	once	TRBJ1-2	TGCAGCGCGGACAGGAACTATGGCTACACCTTC	CSADRNYGYTF